Listed below are T cell receptor beta chains from one sample, sequenced in a study of response to subunit inactivated influenza vaccine. Using its own MiXCR run on the RT-PCR reads, TCRdb lists one record per CDR3 protein. Among about 520,000 distinct CDR3 sequences listed, approximately 7.7% were seen once. The sequencing used PBMCs from blood, collected 23 to 25 months after vaccination. The receptors originated from a man aged 45 to 75 who received an inactivated influenza vaccine. The CDR3 runs from the conserved cysteine through the conserved F or W. The D gene is left open where the match is weak. Expanded clones are given a class, and other clones once, few, many or no size at all.

CDR3nt: TGTGCCAGCAGCTTAGGGGAAAGGCAGTACTTC
CDR3aa: CASSLGERQYF
d_gene: NA
abundance: few
v_gene: TRBV5-8
j_gene: TRBJ2-7
len: 11

CDR3nt: TGTGCCAGCAGCCAAAAGACTAGCTTCGCGTCGGATACGCAGTATTTT
CDR3aa: CASSQKTSFASDTQYF
d_gene: TRBD2
abundance: few
v_gene: TRBV3-1
j_gene: TRBJ2-3
len: 16

CDR3nt: TGTGCCAGCAGCCTACAGGGAGGCAATCAGCCCCAGCATTTT
CDR3aa: CASSLQGGNQPQHF
d_gene: NA
abundance: many
v_gene: TRBV7-6
j_gene: TRBJ1-5
len: 14

CDR3nt: TGTGCCAGCAGTTACCCCAATGAGCAGTTCTTC
CDR3aa: CASSYPNEQFF
d_gene: NA
abundance: many
v_gene: TRBV6-2/TRBV6-3
j_gene: TRBJ2-1
len: 11

CDR3nt: TGTGCCAGCAGCCCTTTGACAGGCCTAGCCAAAAACATTCAGTACTTC
CDR3aa: CASSPLTGLAKNIQYF
d_gene: NA
abundance: few
v_gene: TRBV7-9
j_gene: TRBJ2-4
len: 16

CDR3nt: TGTGCCAGCAGCCAGGCTAGCGGGGTCACCGGGGAGCTGTTTTTT
CDR3aa: CASSQASGVTGELFF
d_gene: TRBD2
abundance: NA
v_gene: TRBV28
j_gene: TRBJ2-2
len: 15

CDR3nt: TGTGCCAGCAGCTTAGTTTCGGACCTAAGAAGAGGGGAGACCCAGTACTTC
CDR3aa: CASSLVSDLRRGETQYF
d_gene: NA
abundance: NA
v_gene: TRBV7-9
j_gene: TRBJ2-5
len: 17

CDR3nt: TGTGCCAGCAGTTTAAGCGGCATAGCTAACGATGGCTACACCTTC
CDR3aa: CASSLSGIANDGYTF
d_gene: NA
abundance: once
v_gene: TRBV12-3/TRBV12-4
j_gene: TRBJ1-2
len: 15

CDR3nt: TGCGCCAGCAGCTTGGTTTTAAGAGTGAGTGGACAGGGGAACTACGAGCAGTACTTC
CDR3aa: CASSLVLRVSGQGNYEQYF
d_gene: TRBD1
abundance: few
v_gene: TRBV5-1
j_gene: TRBJ2-7
len: 19

CDR3nt: TGCAGTGCTCCAGGGGGGGTTTTCTACAATGAGCAGTTCTTC
CDR3aa: CSAPGGVFYNEQFF
d_gene: NA
abundance: NA
v_gene: TRBV20-1
j_gene: TRBJ2-1
len: 14

CDR3nt: TGTGCCAGCAGCTCCGGGTGGAATCCTCTTTATGGCTACACCTTC
CDR3aa: CASSSGWNPLYGYTF
d_gene: NA
abundance: NA
v_gene: TRBV7-9
j_gene: TRBJ1-2
len: 15

CDR3nt: TGTGCCAGCAGCCAGGGGAATGGTTGGGAGACCCAGTACTTC
CDR3aa: CASSQGNGWETQYF
d_gene: NA
abundance: many
v_gene: TRBV7-9
j_gene: TRBJ2-5
len: 14

CDR3nt: TGTGCCATCAGTGGGGGACTAGCGTACGAGCAGTACTTC
CDR3aa: CAISGGLAYEQYF
d_gene: TRBD2
abundance: NA
v_gene: TRBV10-3
j_gene: TRBJ2-7
len: 13

CDR3nt: TGCAGTGCTTTTACTAGCGGGAGACTGTACGAGCAGTACTTC
CDR3aa: CSAFTSGRLYEQYF
d_gene: TRBD2
abundance: few
v_gene: TRBV20-1
j_gene: TRBJ2-7
len: 14

CDR3nt: TGTGCCAGCAGTTACTCGGGGCTCCTCTTCTACAATGAGCAGTTCTTC
CDR3aa: CASSYSGLLFYNEQFF
d_gene: NA
abundance: few
v_gene: TRBV6-2/TRBV6-3
j_gene: TRBJ2-1
len: 16

CDR3nt: TGTGCCAGTGGAGAGCAGGGAGGGGAGACCCAGTACTTC
CDR3aa: CASGEQGGETQYF
d_gene: TRBD2
abundance: many
v_gene: TRBV19
j_gene: TRBJ2-5
len: 13

CDR3nt: TGTGCCAGCAGCCAACTTTGGGCAGGCACTGAAGCTTTCTTT
CDR3aa: CASSQLWAGTEAFF
d_gene: NA
abundance: NA
v_gene: TRBV5-5
j_gene: TRBJ1-1
len: 14

CDR3nt: TGCAGTGCTAGAGATCAAGGGGGCTTGGACGAGCAGTACTTC
CDR3aa: CSARDQGGLDEQYF
d_gene: TRBD1
abundance: many
v_gene: TRBV20-1
j_gene: TRBJ2-7
len: 14

CDR3nt: TGCGCCAGCAGCCAAGATTCGGGGCGGGGGACCCTACAGACCCAGTACTTC
CDR3aa: CASSQDSGRGTLQTQYF
d_gene: TRBD2
abundance: many
v_gene: TRBV4-1
j_gene: TRBJ2-5
len: 17

CDR3nt: TGTGCCAGCAGTCGAGACAGTAACTACGAGCAGTACTTC
CDR3aa: CASSRDSNYEQYF
d_gene: NA
abundance: NA
v_gene: TRBV25-1
j_gene: TRBJ2-7
len: 13

CDR3nt: TGTGCCAGCAGCTACGAGGGCTCTGGAAACACCATATATTTT
CDR3aa: CASSYEGSGNTIYF
d_gene: NA
abundance: many
v_gene: TRBV5-4
j_gene: TRBJ1-3
len: 14

CDR3nt: TGTGCCAGCAGCCAAGAAATAGTAGGGGACGGTCTAGTCGAGCAGTACTTC
CDR3aa: CASSQEIVGDGLVEQYF
d_gene: NA
abundance: NA
v_gene: TRBV4-2
j_gene: TRBJ2-7
len: 17

CDR3nt: TGTGCCAGCAGCCAAGTGCGGACTAGTCAAGAGACCCAGTACTTC
CDR3aa: CASSQVRTSQETQYF
d_gene: TRBD2
abundance: many
v_gene: TRBV3-1
j_gene: TRBJ2-5
len: 15

CDR3nt: TGTGCCAGCACCTCTGTTTGGTCGTTCGCAGATACGCAGTATTTT
CDR3aa: CASTSVWSFADTQYF
d_gene: NA
abundance: NA
v_gene: TRBV6-1
j_gene: TRBJ2-3
len: 15

CDR3nt: TGCAGTGCTAGGTCCCCGACAGGGGGCACGACCTACGAGCAGTACTTC
CDR3aa: CSARSPTGGTTYEQYF
d_gene: TRBD1
abundance: NA
v_gene: TRBV20-1
j_gene: TRBJ2-7
len: 16

CDR3nt: TGTGCCAGCAGCCCCCTCCGGGTGCATGAGCAGTTCTTC
CDR3aa: CASSPLRVHEQFF
d_gene: NA
abundance: few
v_gene: TRBV7-2
j_gene: TRBJ2-1
len: 13

CDR3nt: TGTGCCAGCAGTGAGGGGCAGAGGTGGGATACGCAGTATTTT
CDR3aa: CASSEGQRWDTQYF
d_gene: NA
abundance: many
v_gene: TRBV2
j_gene: TRBJ2-3
len: 14

CDR3nt: TGTGCCAGCAGTTTAGGATATAAGACCGGGGAGCTGTTTTTT
CDR3aa: CASSLGYKTGELFF
d_gene: NA
abundance: many
v_gene: TRBV12-3/TRBV12-4
j_gene: TRBJ2-2
len: 14

CDR3nt: TGTGCCAGCAGCATCCGGGACCGCTACGAGCAGTACTTC
CDR3aa: CASSIRDRYEQYF
d_gene: NA
abundance: NA
v_gene: TRBV11-1
j_gene: TRBJ2-7
len: 13

CDR3nt: TGTGCCAGCAGCTTACGGCGGACTAGCGGGAGGGCCCGGCAGTACTTC
CDR3aa: CASSLRRTSGRARQYF
d_gene: TRBD2
abundance: few
v_gene: TRBV7-3
j_gene: TRBJ2-7
len: 16

CDR3nt: TGTGCCAGCAGTTTAAGGGGCGGGAGGGTGGCGAATGAGCAGTTCTTC
CDR3aa: CASSLRGGRVANEQFF
d_gene: TRBD2
abundance: NA
v_gene: TRBV12-3/TRBV12-4
j_gene: TRBJ2-1
len: 16

CDR3nt: TGTGCCAGCAGCATTGGGAGCGGGGGTTTGGTAGATACGCAGTATTTT
CDR3aa: CASSIGSGGLVDTQYF
d_gene: TRBD2
abundance: few
v_gene: TRBV7-2
j_gene: TRBJ2-3
len: 16

CDR3nt: TGTGCCAGCAGCCCAACGGTTTGGGAGACCCAGTACTTC
CDR3aa: CASSPTVWETQYF
d_gene: NA
abundance: NA
v_gene: TRBV9
j_gene: TRBJ2-5
len: 13

CDR3nt: TGTGCCAGCAGCCAAGAGGTTTCACCCCTCCACTTT
CDR3aa: CASSQEVSPLHF
d_gene: NA
abundance: many
v_gene: TRBV3-1
j_gene: TRBJ1-6
len: 12

CDR3nt: TGTGCCACCAGCAGAGATCAGACTAGCGCGAACACCGGGGAGCTGTTTTTT
CDR3aa: CATSRDQTSANTGELFF
d_gene: TRBD2
abundance: many
v_gene: TRBV15
j_gene: TRBJ2-2
len: 17

CDR3nt: TGCGCCAGCAGCACCCCGACGGGCGGGGGTGAAAAACTGTTTTTT
CDR3aa: CASSTPTGGGEKLFF
d_gene: NA
abundance: few
v_gene: TRBV5-1
j_gene: TRBJ1-4
len: 15

CDR3nt: TGCAGCGTGACCTCAGGGGTTGAGACGCAGTATTTT
CDR3aa: CSVTSGVETQYF
d_gene: NA
abundance: many
v_gene: TRBV29-1
j_gene: TRBJ2-3
len: 12

CDR3nt: TGTGCCAGCAGTTTAAACCCTCACGACACAGCTTTCTTT
CDR3aa: CASSLNPHDTAFF
d_gene: NA
abundance: many
v_gene: TRBV12-3/TRBV12-4
j_gene: TRBJ1-1
len: 13

CDR3nt: TGTGCCAGCAGTGCGACCTGGATAAGTTTCCGTCAGGGGATCTCCTACGAGCAGTACTTC
CDR3aa: CASSATWISFRQGISYEQYF
d_gene: NA
abundance: many
v_gene: TRBV28
j_gene: TRBJ2-7
len: 20

CDR3nt: TGTGCCAGCAGTGAAGACAGGAAATCGTCGCTTAACAATCAGCCCCAGCATTTT
CDR3aa: CASSEDRKSSLNNQPQHF
d_gene: NA
abundance: many
v_gene: TRBV6-1
j_gene: TRBJ1-5
len: 18

CDR3nt: TGCAGTGCTAGAGATTTTCCGGGAGGGTCAAGCTACAATGAGCAGTTCTTC
CDR3aa: CSARDFPGGSSYNEQFF
d_gene: TRBD2
abundance: NA
v_gene: TRBV20-1
j_gene: TRBJ2-1
len: 17

CDR3nt: TGCAGTGCGACTTCTAGCGGGAGGGACTACAATGAGCAGTTCTTC
CDR3aa: CSATSSGRDYNEQFF
d_gene: TRBD2
abundance: many
v_gene: TRBV20-1
j_gene: TRBJ2-1
len: 15

CDR3nt: TGCGCCAGCAGCGGCCGAATCACAGATACGCAGTATTTT
CDR3aa: CASSGRITDTQYF
d_gene: NA
abundance: many
v_gene: TRBV5-1
j_gene: TRBJ2-3
len: 13

CDR3nt: TGTGCCACCAGCAGAGATAACACTCACGAGCAGTACTTC
CDR3aa: CATSRDNTHEQYF
d_gene: NA
abundance: many
v_gene: TRBV15
j_gene: TRBJ2-7
len: 13